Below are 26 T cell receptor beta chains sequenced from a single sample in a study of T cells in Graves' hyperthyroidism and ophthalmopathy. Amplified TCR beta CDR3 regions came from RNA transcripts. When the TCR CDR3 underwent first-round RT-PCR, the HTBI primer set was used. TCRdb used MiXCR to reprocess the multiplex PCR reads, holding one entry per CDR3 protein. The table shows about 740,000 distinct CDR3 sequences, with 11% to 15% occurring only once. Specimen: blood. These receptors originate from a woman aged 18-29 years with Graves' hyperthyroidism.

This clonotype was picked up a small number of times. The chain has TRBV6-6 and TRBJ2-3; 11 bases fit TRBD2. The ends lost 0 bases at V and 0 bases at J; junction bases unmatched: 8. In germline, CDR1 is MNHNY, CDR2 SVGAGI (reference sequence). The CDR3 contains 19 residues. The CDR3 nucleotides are TGTGCCAGCAGTTACTCCACCCTAGGACTAGCGGGTAGCACAGATACGCAGTATTTT. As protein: CASSYSTLGLAGSTDTQYF.

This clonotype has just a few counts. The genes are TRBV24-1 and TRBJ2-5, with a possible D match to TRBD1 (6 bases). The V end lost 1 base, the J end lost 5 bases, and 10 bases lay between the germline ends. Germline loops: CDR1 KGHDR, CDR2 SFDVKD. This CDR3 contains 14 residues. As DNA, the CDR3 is TGTGCCACCAGTGATTTCACAGGGCCCGAGACCCAGTACTTC. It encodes CATSDFTGPETQYF.

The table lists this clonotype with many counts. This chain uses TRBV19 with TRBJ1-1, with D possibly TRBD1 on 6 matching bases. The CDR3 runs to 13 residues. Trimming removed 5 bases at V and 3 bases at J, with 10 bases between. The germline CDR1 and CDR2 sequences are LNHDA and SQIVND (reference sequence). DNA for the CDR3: TGTGCCAGTAGTTGGGGGCAGGACACTGAAGCTTTCTTT. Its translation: CASSWGQDTEAFF.

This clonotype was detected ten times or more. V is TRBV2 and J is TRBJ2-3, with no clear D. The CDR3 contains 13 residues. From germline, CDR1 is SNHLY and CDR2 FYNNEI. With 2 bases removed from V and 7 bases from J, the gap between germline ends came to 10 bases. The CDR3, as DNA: TGTGCCAGCAGTGAACTGGGGTTCAATACGCAGTATTTT. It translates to CASSELGFNTQYF.

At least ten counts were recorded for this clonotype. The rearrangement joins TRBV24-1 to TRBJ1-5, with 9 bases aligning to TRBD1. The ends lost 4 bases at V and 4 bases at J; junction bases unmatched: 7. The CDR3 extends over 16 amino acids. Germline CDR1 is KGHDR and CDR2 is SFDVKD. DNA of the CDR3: TGTGCCACCAGTGAAACCGGGACAGGGTTGAATCAGCCCCAGCATTTT. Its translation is CATSETGTGLNQPQHF.

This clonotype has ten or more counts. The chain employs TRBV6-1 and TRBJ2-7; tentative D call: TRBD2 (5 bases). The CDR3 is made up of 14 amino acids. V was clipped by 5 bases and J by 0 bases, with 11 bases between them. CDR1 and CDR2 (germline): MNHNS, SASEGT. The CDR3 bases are TGTGCCAGCAGTAGGACTGTCAGCTCCTACGAGCAGTACTTC. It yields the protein CASSRTVSSYEQYF.

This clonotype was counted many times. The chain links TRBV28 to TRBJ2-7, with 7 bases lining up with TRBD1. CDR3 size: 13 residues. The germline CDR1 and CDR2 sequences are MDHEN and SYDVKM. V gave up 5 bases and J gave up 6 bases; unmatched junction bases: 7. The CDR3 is CASSPGTALEQYF. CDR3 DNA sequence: TGTGCCAGCAGTCCCGGGACAGCGCTCGAGCAGTACTTC. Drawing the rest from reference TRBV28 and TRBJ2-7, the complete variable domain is DVKVTQSSRYLVKRTGEKVFLECVQDMDHENMFWYRQDPGLGLRLIYFSYDVKMKEKGDIPEGYSVSREKKERFSLILESASTNQTSMYLCASSPGTALEQYFGPGTRLTVT.

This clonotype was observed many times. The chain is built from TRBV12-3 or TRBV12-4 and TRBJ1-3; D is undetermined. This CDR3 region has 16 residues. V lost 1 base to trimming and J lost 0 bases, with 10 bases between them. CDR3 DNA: TGTGCCAGCAGTTTAGTTCACGGAAGCTCTGGAAACACCATATATTTT. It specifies CASSLVHGSSGNTIYF.

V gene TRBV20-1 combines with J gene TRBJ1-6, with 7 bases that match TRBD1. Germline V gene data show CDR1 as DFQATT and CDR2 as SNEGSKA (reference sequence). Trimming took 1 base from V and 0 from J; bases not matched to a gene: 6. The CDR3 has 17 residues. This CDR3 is CSARGKTGLSYNSPLHF. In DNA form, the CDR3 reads TGCAGTGCTAGAGGCAAGACAGGGCTCTCCTATAATTCACCCCTCCACTTT.

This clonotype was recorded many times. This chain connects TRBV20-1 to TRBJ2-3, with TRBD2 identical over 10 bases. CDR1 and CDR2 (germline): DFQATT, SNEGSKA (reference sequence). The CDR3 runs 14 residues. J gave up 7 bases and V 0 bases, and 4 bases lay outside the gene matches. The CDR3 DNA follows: TGCAGTGCTAGAGAAGCGGGAGGGTGGAATACGCAGTATTTT. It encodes CSAREAGGWNTQYF.

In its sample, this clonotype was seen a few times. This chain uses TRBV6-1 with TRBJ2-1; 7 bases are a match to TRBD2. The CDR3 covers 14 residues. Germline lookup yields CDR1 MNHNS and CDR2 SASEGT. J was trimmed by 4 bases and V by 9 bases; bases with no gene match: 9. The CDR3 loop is CASEAGLGYNEQFF. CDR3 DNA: TGTGCCAGTGAAGCCGGACTAGGGTACAATGAGCAGTTCTTC.

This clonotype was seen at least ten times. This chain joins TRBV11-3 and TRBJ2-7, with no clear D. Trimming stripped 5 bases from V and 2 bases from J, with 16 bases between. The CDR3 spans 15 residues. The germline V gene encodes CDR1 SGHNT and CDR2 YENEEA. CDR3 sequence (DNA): TGTGCCAGCAGCCGTGACTCAAGCCGTCCCTACGAGCAGTACTTC. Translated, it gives CASSRDSSRPYEQYF. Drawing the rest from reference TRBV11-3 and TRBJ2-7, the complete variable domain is EAGVVQSPRYKIIEKKQPVAFWCNPISGHNTLYWYLQNLGQGPELLIRYENEEAVDDSQLPKDRFSAERLKGVDSTLKIQPAELGDSAVYLCASSRDSSRPYEQYFGPGTRLTVT.

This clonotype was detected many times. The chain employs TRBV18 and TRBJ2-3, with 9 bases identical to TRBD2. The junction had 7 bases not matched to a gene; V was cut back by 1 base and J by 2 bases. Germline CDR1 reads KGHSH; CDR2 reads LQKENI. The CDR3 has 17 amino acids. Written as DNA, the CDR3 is TGTGCCAGCTCACCACGCGCTAGCGGGGCGCTCACAGATACGCAGTATTTT. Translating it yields CASSPRASGALTDTQYF.

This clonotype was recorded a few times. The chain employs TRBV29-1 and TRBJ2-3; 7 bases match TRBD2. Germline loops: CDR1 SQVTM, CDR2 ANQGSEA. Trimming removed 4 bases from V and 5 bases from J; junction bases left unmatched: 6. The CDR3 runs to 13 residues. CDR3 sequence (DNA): TGCAGCGTTGGGGTAGCGGGCGTAGATACGCAGTATTTT. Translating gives CSVGVAGVDTQYF.

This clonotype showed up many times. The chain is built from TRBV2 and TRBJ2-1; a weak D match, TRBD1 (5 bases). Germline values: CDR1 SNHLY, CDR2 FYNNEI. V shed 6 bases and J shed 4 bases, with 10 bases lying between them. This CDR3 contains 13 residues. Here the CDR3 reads CASRAPGYNEQFF. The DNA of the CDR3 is TGTGCCAGCAGGGCCCCAGGGTACAATGAGCAGTTCTTC.

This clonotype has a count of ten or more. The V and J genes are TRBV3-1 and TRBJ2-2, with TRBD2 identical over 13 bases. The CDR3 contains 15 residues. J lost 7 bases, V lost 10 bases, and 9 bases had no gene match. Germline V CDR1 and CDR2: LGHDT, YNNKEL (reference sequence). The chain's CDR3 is CATSTSGRVGGELFF. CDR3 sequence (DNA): TGTGCCACTTCTACTAGCGGGAGGGTTGGCGGGGAGCTGTTTTTT.

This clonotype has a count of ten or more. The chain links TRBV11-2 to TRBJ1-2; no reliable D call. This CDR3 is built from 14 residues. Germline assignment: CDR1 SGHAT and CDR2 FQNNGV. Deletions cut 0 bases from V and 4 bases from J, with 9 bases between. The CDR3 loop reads CASSLESRAYGYTF. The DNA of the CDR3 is TGTGCCAGCAGCTTAGAGAGCAGAGCCTATGGCTACACCTTC.

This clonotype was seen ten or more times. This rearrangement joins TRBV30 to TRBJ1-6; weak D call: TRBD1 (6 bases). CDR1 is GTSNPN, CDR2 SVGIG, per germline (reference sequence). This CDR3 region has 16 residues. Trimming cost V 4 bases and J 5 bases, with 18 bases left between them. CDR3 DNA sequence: TGTGCCTGGATTCGCCAGCGGCAGGGGAATAATTCACCCCTCCACTTT. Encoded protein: CAWIRQRQGNNSPLHF.

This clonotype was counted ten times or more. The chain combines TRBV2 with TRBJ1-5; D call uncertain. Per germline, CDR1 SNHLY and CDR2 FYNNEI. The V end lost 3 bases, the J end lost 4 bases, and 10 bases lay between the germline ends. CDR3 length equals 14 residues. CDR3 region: CASSDSGSNQPQHF. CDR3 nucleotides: TGTGCCAGCAGTGACTCTGGGAGTAATCAGCCCCAGCATTTT.

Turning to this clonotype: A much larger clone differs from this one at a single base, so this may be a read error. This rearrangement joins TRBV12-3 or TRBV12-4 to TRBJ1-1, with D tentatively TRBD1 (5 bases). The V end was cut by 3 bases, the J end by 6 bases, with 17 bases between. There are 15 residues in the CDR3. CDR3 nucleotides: TGTGCCAGCAGTTTGGGCGGGGGGTTATTCGCTGAAGCTTTCTTT. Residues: CASSLGGGLFAEAFF.

This CDR3 reads CASSLGGLYGYTF. DNA for the CDR3: TGTGCCAGCAGCTTGGGGGGCTTATATGGCTACACCTTC. The V gene is TRBV5-8, the J gene TRBJ1-2; D might be TRBD1 (5 bases). The CDR3 spans 13 residues. The germline CDR1 and CDR2 sequences are SGHTS and YDEGEE. V dropped 0 bases and J dropped 5 bases, with 8 bases sitting between them.

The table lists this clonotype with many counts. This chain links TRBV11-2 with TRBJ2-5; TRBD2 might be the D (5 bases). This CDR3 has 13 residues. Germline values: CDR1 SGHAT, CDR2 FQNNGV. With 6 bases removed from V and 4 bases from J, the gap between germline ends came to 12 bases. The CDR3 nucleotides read TGTGCCAGCAGGGCGGGCCTTTTAGAGACCCAGTACTTC. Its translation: CASRAGLLETQYF.

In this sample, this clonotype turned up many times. The CDR3 protein is CASSLEGRKGASNYGYTF. CDR3 sequence (DNA): TGTGCCAGCAGCTTGGAGGGGAGAAAGGGGGCATCGAACTATGGCTACACCTTC. V gene TRBV5-6 combines with J gene TRBJ1-2, with 7 bases lining up with TRBD1. Per the germline V gene, CDR1 is SGHDT and CDR2 is YYEEEE. Germline trimming cut 0 bases from V and 2 bases from J; bases unmatched to any gene: 13. CDR3 length: 18 residues.

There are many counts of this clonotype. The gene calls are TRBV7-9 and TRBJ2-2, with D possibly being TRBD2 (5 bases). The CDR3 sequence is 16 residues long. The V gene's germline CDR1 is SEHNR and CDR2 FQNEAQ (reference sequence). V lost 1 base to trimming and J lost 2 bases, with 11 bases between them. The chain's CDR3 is CASSLGETPNTGELFF. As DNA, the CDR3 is TGTGCCAGCAGCTTAGGGGAGACCCCAAACACCGGGGAGCTGTTTTTT.

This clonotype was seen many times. The CDR3 bases are TGTGCCAGCAGTACCCGGACAGGGAGGTTGGTCCAAGAGACCCAGTACTTC. Translating it yields CASSTRTGRLVQETQYF. V is TRBV6-1 and J is TRBJ2-5, with 8 bases that match TRBD1. Germline values: CDR1 MNHNS, CDR2 SASEGT. This CDR3 has 17 residues. V shed 5 bases and J 1 base; nucleotides not matched to a gene: 12.

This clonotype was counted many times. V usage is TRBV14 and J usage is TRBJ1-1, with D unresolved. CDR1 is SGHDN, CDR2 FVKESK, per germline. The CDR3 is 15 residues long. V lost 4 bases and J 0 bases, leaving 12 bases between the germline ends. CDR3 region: CASSPQRHLNTEAFF. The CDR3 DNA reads TGTGCCAGCAGCCCGCAGAGGCACCTGAACACTGAAGCTTTCTTT.